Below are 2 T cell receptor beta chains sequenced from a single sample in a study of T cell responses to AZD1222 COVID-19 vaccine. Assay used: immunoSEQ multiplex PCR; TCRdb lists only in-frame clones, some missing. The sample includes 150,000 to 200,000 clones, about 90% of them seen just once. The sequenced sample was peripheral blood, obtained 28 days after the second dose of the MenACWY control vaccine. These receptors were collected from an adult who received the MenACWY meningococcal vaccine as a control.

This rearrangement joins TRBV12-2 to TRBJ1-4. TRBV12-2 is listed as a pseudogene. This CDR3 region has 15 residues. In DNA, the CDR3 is TGTGCAAGTCGCCTGGACTTTACAACTAATGAAAAACTGTTTTTT. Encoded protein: CASRLDFTTNEKLFF.

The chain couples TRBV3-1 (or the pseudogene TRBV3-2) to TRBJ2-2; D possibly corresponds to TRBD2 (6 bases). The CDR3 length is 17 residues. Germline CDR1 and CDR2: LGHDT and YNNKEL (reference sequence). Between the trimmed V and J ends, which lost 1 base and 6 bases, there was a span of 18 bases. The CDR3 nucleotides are TGTGCCAGCAGCCAAGGCGGGACGAGAGCGCGGGCCGGGGAGCTGTTTTTT. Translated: CASSQGGTRARAGELFF.